This T cell receptor beta chain is from a study of shared clonotypes between healthy human individuals. For the study at large: In total, the donors were a couple of women and a few men aged 18 to 49. Plates per donor: three CD4 naive, three CD4 memory, two CD8 naive, one CD8 memory. Study-level results: Sorted-subset sequencing, rarefaction showed, was incomplete despite large depth. Sharing across four donors was highest in naive CD4 (around 5%) and lowest in memory CD8 (roughly 0.4%).

A remark on this clone: No antigen is known for it. Sequence at one end of the junction differs from germline and may be a read error. Within the sample, other DNA sequences also encode this same CDR3.

Assay used: immunoSEQ multiplex PCR; TCRdb lists only in-frame clones, some missing. The sample yields millions of clones, over 85% seen once. CDR1 KGHSH and CDR2 LQKENI come from the germline V gene. This CDR3 contains 13 residues. This chain uses TRBV18 with TRBJ1-1; possible D gene TRBD1, 6 bases. The sequence was obtained from a man younger than 35 in good health. Some clones in this sample may be carry-over from other donors' samples. Sequencing used naive CD4+ T cells from PBMCs. Subset defined: CD45RA+ positively selected. The CDR3 region is CASSPQGATEAFF. The CDR3 DNA reads TGTGCCAGCTCCCCACAGGGCGCCACTGAAGCTTTCTTT.